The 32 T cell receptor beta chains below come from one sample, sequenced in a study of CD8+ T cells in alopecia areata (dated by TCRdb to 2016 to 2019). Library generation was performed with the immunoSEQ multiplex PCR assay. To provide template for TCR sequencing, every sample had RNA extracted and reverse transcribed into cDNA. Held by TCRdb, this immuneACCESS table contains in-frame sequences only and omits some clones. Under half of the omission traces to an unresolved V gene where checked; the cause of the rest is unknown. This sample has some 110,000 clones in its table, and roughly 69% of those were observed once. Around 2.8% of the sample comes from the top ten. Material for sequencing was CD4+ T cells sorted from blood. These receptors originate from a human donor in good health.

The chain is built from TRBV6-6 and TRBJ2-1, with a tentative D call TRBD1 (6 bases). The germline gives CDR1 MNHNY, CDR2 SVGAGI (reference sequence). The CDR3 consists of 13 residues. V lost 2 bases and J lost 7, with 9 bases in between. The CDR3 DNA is TGTGCCAGCAGTTACCAACAGGGAAATGAGCAGTTCTTC. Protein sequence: CASSYQQGNEQFF.

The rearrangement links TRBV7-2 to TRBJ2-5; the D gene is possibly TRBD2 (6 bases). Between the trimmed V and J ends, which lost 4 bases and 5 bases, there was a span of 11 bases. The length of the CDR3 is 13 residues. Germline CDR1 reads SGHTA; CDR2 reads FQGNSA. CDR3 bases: TGTGCCAGCAGCTGGGGGAGGAGGGAGACCCAGTACTTC. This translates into CASSWGRRETQYF.

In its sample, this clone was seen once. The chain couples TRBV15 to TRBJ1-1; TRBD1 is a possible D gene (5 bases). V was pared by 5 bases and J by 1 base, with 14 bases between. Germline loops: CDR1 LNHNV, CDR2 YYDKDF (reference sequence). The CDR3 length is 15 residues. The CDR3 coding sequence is TGTGCCACCAGCTCCCGGGAACAGGCGAACACTGAAGCTTTCTTT. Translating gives CATSSREQANTEAFF. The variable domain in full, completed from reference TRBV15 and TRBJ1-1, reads DAMVIQNPRYQVTQFGKPVTLSCSQTLNHNVMYWYQQKSSQAPKLLFHYYDKDFNNEADTPDNFQSRRPNTSFCFLDIRSPGLGDTAMYLCATSSREQANTEAFFGQGTRLTVV.

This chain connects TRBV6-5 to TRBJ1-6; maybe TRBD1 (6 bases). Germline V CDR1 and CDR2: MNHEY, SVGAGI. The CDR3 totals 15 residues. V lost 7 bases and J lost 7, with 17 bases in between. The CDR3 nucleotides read TGTGCCAGCACCCGGGATGGCGGGGGCAATTCACCCCTCCACTTT. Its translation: CASTRDGGGNSPLHF.

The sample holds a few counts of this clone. The CDR3 reads CASSLGGTQYF. CDR3 nucleotide sequence: TGTGCCAGCAGTCTAGGGGGGACCCAGTACTTC. The rearrangement uses TRBV27 and TRBJ2-5, with a possible D match to TRBD1 (6 bases). This CDR3 spans 11 amino acids. The V gene's germline CDR1 is MNHEY and CDR2 SMNVEV (reference sequence). V was cut by 5 bases and J by 7 bases, with 8 bases left in between.

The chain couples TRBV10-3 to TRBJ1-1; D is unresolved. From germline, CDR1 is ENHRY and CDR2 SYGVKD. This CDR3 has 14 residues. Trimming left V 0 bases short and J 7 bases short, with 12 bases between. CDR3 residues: CAISESGWQDEAFF. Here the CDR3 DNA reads TGTGCCATCAGTGAGTCGGGTTGGCAAGATGAAGCTTTCTTT.

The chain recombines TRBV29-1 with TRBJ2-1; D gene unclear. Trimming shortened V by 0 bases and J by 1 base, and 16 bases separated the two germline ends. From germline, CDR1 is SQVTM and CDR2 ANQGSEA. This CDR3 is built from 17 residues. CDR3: CSVEESETFLSYNEQFF. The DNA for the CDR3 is TGCAGCGTTGAAGAATCAGAGACCTTTTTGTCCTACAATGAGCAGTTCTTC.

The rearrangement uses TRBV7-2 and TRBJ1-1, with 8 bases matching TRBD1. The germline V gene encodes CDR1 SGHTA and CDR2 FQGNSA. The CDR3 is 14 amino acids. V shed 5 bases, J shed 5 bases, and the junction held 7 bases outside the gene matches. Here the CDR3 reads CASSRRQGRTEAFF. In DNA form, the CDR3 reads TGTGCCAGCAGCCGACGACAGGGGAGGACTGAAGCTTTCTTT.

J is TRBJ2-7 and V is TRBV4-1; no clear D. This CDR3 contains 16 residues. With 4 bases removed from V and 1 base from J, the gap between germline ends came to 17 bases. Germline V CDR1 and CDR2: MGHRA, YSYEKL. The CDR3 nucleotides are TGCGCCAGCAGCCGGATCGATATGGGTTTATCCTACGAGCAGTACTTC. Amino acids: CASSRIDMGLSYEQYF.

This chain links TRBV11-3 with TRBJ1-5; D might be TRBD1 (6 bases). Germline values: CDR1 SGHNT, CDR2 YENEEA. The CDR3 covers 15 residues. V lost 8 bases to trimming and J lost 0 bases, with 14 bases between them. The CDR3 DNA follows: TGTGCCAGCTCCCCGGGGGGGCTTAGCAATCAGCCCCAGCATTTT. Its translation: CASSPGGLSNQPQHF.

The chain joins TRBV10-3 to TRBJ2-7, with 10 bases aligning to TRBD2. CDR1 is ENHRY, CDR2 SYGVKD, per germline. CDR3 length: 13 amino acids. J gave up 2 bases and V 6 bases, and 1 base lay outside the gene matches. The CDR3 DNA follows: TGTGCCATCAGGCTAGCGGGGGCCTACGAGCAGTACTTC. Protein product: CAIRLAGAYEQYF.

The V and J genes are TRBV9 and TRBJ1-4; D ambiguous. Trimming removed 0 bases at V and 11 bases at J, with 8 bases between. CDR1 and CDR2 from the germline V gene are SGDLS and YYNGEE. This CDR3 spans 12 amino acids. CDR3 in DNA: TGTGCCAGCAGCGTAGAAGTGGGGAAACTGTTTTTT. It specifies CASSVEVGKLFF.

Here the CDR3 DNA reads TGCGCCAGCAGTCGAGACCCAACCACAGATACGCAGTATTTT. Translation: CASSRDPTTDTQYF. V and J are TRBV23-1 and TRBJ2-3; D ambiguous. TRBV23-1 is noted as an ORF with a role that remains uncertain. There are 14 residues in the CDR3. Between the trimmed V and J ends, which lost 4 bases and 2 bases, there was a span of 10 bases.

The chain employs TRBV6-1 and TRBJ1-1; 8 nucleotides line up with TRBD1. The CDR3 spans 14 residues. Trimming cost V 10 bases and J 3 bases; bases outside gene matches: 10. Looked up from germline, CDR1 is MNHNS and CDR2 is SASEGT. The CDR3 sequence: CANTKDRGDTEAFF. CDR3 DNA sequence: TGTGCCAACACGAAAGACAGGGGAGACACTGAAGCTTTCTTT.

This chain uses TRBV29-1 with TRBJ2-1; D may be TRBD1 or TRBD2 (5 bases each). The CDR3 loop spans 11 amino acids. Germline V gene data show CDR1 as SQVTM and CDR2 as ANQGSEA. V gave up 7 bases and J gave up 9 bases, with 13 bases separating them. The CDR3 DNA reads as TGCAGCGCCCAAGGGACCGGTGAGCAGTTCTTC. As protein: CSAQGTGEQFF.

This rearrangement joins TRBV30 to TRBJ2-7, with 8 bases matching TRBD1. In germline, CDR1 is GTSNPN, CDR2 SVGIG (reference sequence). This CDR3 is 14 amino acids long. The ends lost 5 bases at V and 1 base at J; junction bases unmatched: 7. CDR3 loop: CAWSQGGKSYEQYF. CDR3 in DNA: TGTGCCTGGTCACAGGGGGGCAAGTCCTACGAGCAGTACTTC.

CDR3 bases: TGTGCCTGGGGACGGGGCCTCAATCAGCCCCAGCATTTT. Protein product: CAWGRGLNQPQHF. The V call is TRBV30, the J call TRBJ1-5, with a possible D match to TRBD1 (5 bases). Germline V gene lookup returns CDR1 GTSNPN and CDR2 SVGIG (reference sequence). CDR3 size: 13 residues. V lost 5 bases, J lost 3 bases, and 11 bases lay in between.

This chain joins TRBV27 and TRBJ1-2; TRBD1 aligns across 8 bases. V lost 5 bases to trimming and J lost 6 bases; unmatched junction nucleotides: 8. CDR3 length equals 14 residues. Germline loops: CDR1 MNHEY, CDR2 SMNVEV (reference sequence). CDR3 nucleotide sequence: TGTGCCAGCAGTACCTCGGACAGGGTTCATGGCTACACCTTC. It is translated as CASSTSDRVHGYTF.

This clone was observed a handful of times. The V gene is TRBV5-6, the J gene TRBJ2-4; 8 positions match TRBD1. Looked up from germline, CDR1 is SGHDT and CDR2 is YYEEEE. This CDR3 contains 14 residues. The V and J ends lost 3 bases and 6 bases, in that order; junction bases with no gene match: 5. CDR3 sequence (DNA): TGTGCCAGCAGCTCCTCCAGGGGGCTAAACATTCAGTACTTC. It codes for CASSSSRGLNIQYF.

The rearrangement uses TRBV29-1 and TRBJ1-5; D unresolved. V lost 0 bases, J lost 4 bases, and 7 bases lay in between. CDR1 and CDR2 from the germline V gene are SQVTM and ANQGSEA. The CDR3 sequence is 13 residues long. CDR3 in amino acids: CSVEEAANQPQHF. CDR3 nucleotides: TGCAGCGTTGAAGAGGCAGCTAATCAGCCCCAGCATTTT.

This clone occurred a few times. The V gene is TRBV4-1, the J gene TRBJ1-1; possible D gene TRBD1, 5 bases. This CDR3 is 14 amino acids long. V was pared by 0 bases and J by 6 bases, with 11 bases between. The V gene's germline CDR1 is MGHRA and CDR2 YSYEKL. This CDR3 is CASSQDGARSEAFF. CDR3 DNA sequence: TGCGCCAGCAGCCAAGATGGGGCACGCTCTGAAGCTTTCTTT.

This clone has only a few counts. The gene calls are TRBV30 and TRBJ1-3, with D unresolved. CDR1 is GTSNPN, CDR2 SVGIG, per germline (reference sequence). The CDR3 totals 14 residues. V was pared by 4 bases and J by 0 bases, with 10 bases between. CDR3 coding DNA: TGTGCCTGGAAGCGGGAGAGCTCTGGAAACACCATATATTTT. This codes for CAWKRESSGNTIYF.

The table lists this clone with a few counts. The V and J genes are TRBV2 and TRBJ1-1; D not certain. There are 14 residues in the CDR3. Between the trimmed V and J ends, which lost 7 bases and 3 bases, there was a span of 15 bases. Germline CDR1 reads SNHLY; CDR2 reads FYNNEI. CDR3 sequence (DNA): TGTGCCAGCACCGTAAAGGAGGTTTACACTGAAGCTTTCTTT. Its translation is CASTVKEVYTEAFF.

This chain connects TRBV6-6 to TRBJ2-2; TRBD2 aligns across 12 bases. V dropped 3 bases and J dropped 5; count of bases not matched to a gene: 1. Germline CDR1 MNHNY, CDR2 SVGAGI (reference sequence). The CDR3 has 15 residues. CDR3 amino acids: CASSYTSGGTGELFF. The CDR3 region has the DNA TGTGCCAGCAGTTATACTAGCGGGGGGACCGGGGAGCTGTTTTTT.

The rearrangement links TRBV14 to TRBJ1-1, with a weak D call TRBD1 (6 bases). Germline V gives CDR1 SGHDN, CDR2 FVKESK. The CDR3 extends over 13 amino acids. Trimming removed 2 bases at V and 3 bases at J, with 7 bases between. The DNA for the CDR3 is TGTGCCAGCAGCCAACAGGGGTACACTGAAGCTTTCTTT. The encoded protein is CASSQQGYTEAFF.

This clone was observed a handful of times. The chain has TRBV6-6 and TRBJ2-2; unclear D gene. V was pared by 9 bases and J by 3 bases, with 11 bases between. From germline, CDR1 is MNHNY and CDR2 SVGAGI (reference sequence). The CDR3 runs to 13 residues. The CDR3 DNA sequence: TGTGCCAGTCAAGGGTCTTACACCGGGGAGCTGTTTTTT. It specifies CASQGSYTGELFF.

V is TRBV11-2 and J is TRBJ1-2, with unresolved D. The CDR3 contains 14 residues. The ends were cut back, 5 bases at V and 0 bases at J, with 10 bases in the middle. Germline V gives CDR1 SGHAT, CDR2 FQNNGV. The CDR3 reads CASSLGTSNYGYTF. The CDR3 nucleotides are TGTGCCAGCAGCCTGGGAACGTCTAACTATGGCTACACCTTC.

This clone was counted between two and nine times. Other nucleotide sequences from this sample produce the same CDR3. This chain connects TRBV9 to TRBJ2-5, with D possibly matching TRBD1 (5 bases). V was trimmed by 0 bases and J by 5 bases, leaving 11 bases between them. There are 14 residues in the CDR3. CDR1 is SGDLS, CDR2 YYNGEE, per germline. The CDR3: CASSVGGGEETQYF. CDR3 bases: TGTGCCAGCAGCGTAGGGGGCGGAGAGGAGACCCAGTACTTC. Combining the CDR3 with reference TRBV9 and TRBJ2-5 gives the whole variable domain DSGVTQTPKHLITATGQRVTLRCSPRSGDLSVYWYQQSLDQGLQFLIQYYNGEERAKGNILERFSAQQFPDLHSELNLSSLELGDSALYFCASSVGGGEETQYFGPGTRLLVL.

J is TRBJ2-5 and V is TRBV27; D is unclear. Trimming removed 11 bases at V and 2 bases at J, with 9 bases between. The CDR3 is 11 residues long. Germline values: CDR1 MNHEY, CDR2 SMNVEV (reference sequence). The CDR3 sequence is CASHRQETQYF. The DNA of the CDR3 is TGTGCCTCACACAGACAAGAGACCCAGTACTTC.

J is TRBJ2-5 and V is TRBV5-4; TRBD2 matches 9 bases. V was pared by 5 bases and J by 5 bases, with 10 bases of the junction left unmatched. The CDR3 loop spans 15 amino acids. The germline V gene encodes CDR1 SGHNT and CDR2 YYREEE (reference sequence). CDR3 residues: CASSSNSGGRETQYF. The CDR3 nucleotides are TGTGCCAGCAGTTCTAATAGCGGGGGAAGGGAGACCCAGTACTTC.

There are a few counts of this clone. The CDR3 DNA reads TGCAGCGTTGGTAGGGAATTAGGGGAGCAGTACTTC. Amino acids: CSVGRELGEQYF. The chain combines TRBV29-1 with TRBJ2-7; D gene ambiguous. Trimming removed 4 bases at V and 7 bases at J, with 14 bases between. The CDR3 is 12 residues long. Germline V CDR1 and CDR2: SQVTM, ANQGSEA.

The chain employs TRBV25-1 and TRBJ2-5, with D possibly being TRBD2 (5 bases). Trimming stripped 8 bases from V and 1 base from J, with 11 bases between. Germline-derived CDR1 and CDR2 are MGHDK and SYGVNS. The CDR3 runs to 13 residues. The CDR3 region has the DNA TGTGCCAGCGCCTCGGGGTTCCAAGAGACCCAGTACTTC. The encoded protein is CASASGFQETQYF.